This T cell receptor beta chain was observed in a study of T-cell memory formation after mild COVID-19. Looking at the study overall: TCR clusters were mostly confined to one donor each.

TCRdb ran MiXCR on the 5' RACE reads and lists one entry per CDR3 protein. The sample holds 400,000 to 500,000 distinct CDR3 sequences, around 17% seen once. The CDR3 loop spans 13 amino acids. V shed 0 bases and J shed 6 bases, with 9 bases lying between them. Germline CDR1 and CDR2: ENHRY and SYGVKD. This clonotype appeared a few times. What was sequenced was PBMCs or a T cell subset sorted from them (not recorded which). This clonotype was sampled from a man between 18 and 29 years old who had mild COVID-19 (a few samples of this study predate the infection). Cell type and time point are not known. The chain couples TRBV10-3 to TRBJ2-7; TRBD1 might be the D (6 bases). The CDR3 DNA reads as TGTGCCATCAGTGAGTCGGGGGCTGTCGAGCAGTACTTC. Amino acids: CAISESGAVEQYF.